This paragraph reports one T cell receptor beta chain. The sample is drawn from a study of PD-1 blockade in classical Hodgkin lymphoma. Germline V CDR1 and CDR2: MDHEN, SYDVKM. CDR3 length: 15 residues. The trim removed 6 bases at V and 7 bases at J, leaving 14 bases unmatched. Relapse was seen in all patients after autologous stem cell transplantation, and brentuximab vedotin exposure was variable. Sequencing was performed with immunoSEQ multiplex PCR; in TCRdb, only in-frame clones are kept and a portion is missing. The sample consists of some 46,000 clones, over 60% of them appearing once. The V call is TRBV28, the J call TRBJ1-2, with 7 positions matching TRBD1. This receptor was taken from a human donor with classical Hodgkin lymphoma. Sequencing was performed on peripheral blood mononuclear cells (PBMCs), taken before the second cycle of nivolumab. The CDR3 DNA reads TGTGCCAGCAGCTCCTTCGAGGGACAGATTTCTGGCTACACCTTC. Translation gives CASSSFEGQISGYTF.